This T cell receptor beta chain was documented in a study of T-cell memory formation after mild COVID-19. About the research overall: TCR clusters showed largely donor specificity.

Researchers used 5'RACE with constant-segment primers to make TCR alpha and TCR beta cDNA libraries that carry sample barcodes and UMIs. TCRdb re-called the 5' RACE reads with MiXCR, one entry per CDR3 protein. Among about 560,000 distinct CDR3 sequences listed, around 17% were seen once. Study-level points and caveats: For contracting clones, CD4+ ones sat mainly in CM and EM, CD8+ in EMRA. There was a balanced CD4/CD8 profile in clones contracting day 15 to 85, and later expanders leaned CD4+.

This clonotype has only a few counts. Its target is not known. V lost 2 bases and J 0 bases, leaving 7 bases between the germline ends. The CDR3 loop spans 15 amino acids. CDR1 is LGHDT, CDR2 YNNKEL, per germline (reference sequence). Sample: PBMCs or a T cell subset sorted from them (not recorded which). The sequence derives from an adult woman who had mild COVID-19 (a few samples of this study predate the infection). Cell type and time point are not known. The chain recombines TRBV3-1 with TRBJ2-2, with D possibly being TRBD1 (5 bases). The CDR3 DNA reads TGTGCCAGCAGCCAACCCAGGGCGAACACCGGGGAGCTGTTTTTT. This gives the protein CASSQPRANTGELFF.